This entry is about one TCR beta chain. This clonotype was detected only a few times. The antigen it recognizes is unknown. Per-nucleotide qualities are absent, and no much larger clonotype sits a single base away. The protocol used for the library was 5' RACE. Sequencing took place on a NextSeq 500. In the TCR library protocol, unique molecular identifiers were attached to individual cDNA molecules to correct for PCR bias and sequencing error. Both TCR alpha and beta chains were sequenced, and tight co-correlation was observed between alpha and beta sequence abundances in each sample. The study's own analysis went as follows. Decombinator V4 was used to perform V gene, J gene and CDR3 annotation of TCR sequences. Expanded TCRs were defined as changing significantly between any two time points under a Poisson model with p below 0.0001. TCR abundances were normalised to the total number of TCRs sequenced in each sample and reported as counts per million. MAIT TCRs were defined by TRAV1-2 paired with TRAJ12, TRAJ20 or TRAJ33, and iNKT TCRs by TRAV10 paired with TRAJ18. VDJdb, accessed on 1 November 2021, was searched for TCRs annotated for CMV, EBV and SARS-CoV-2, and TCRs annotated for more than one antigen were excluded. TCRdb ran its own pipeline on the public reads, namely fastp trimming at Q25 and MiXCR clone calling, and kept in-frame beta chains. Rows are combined by CDR3 protein, so each entry shows the most common genes and DNA. The V and J calls reflect TCRdb's pipeline rather than the authors' work. A total of some 66,000 distinct CDR3 sequences appear in this sample, approximately 8.3% of them only once. The top ten constitute 3.2% of the sample.

These data come from a study of early T cells in non-severe SARS-CoV-2 infection listed by TCRdb under 2021. About the study as a whole: Bulk RNA from unsorted whole blood was used for TCR sequencing, so alpha and beta chains could not be paired. Broad study findings and their caveats: Matching against VDJdb was skewed toward anti-spike CD8 responses, likely underestimated virus-specific expansions, and missed private and CD4 specificities.

A case-control design nested within a healthcare worker cohort in London, UK, was used, with weekly nasopharyngeal swab PCR tests and blood sampling performed. Healthcare workers were recruited between 23 and 31 March 2020, during the week of the UK lockdown, and were followed weekly for up to 16 weeks. The V end loses 2 bases and the J end loses 4 bases, and a stretch of 8 bases separates them. Via the germline V gene, CDR1 is LGHNA and CDR2 YSLEER. The CDR3, cysteine through phenylalanine, is 13 amino acids long. Solely the CDR3 DNA is kept, with 39 bases framed from the first base. The chain couples TRBV4-3 to TRBJ2-5; confidence is insufficient to name the D gene. Specimen: whole blood. The TCR comes from an adult who was a healthcare worker with PCR-confirmed SARS-CoV-2 infection or an uninfected control (not recorded which). The base sequence is TGCGCCAGCAGCCAAAGATGGGGAGAGACCCAGTACTTC. It specifies CASSQRWGETQYF.